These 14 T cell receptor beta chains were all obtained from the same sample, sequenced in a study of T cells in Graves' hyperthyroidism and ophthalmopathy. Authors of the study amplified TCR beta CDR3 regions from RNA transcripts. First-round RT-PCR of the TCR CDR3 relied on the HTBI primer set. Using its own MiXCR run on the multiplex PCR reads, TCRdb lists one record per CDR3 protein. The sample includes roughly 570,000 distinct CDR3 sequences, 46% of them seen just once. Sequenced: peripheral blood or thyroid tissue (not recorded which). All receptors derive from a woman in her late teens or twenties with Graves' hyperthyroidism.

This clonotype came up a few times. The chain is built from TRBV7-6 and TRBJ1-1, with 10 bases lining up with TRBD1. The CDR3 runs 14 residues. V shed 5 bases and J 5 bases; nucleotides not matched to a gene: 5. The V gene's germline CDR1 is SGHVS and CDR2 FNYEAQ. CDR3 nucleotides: TGTGCCAGCAGCAGGGGGGACAGGGGAACTGAAGCTTTCTTT. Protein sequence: CASSRGDRGTEAFF.

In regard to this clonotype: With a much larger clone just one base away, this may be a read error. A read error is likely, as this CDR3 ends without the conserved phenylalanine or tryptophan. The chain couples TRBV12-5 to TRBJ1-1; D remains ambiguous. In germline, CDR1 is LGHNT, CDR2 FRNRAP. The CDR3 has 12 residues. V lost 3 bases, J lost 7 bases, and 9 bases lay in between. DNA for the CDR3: TGTGCTAGTGGTTTTGGGTGGGGTGAAGCTTTCTGT. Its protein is CASGFGWGEAFC.

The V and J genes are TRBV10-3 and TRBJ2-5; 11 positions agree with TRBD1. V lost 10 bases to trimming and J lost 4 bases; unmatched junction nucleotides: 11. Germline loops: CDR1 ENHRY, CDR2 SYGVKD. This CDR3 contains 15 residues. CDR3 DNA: TGTGCCACCTGGGCTACCGGGACAGGGGGAGAGACCCAGTACTTC. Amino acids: CATWATGTGGETQYF.

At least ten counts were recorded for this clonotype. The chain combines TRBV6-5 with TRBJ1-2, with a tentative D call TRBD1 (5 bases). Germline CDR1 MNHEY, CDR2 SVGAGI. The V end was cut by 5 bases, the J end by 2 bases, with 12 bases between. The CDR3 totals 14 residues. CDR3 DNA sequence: TGTGCCAGCAGTCGGGGGGGAGGAAACTATGGCTACACCTTC. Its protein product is CASSRGGGNYGYTF.

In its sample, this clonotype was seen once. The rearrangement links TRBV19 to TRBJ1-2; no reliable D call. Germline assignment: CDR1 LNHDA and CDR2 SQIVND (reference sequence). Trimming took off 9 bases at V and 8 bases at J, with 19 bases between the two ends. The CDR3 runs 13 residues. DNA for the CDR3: TGTGCCAGGTTATTGGAAAGCCAAGGAGGCTACACCTTC. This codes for CARLLESQGGYTF.

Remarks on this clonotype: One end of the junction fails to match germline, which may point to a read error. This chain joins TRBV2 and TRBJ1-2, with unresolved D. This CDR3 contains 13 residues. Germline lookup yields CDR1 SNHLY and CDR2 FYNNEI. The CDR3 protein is CASSAGSNYGYTF. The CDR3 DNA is TGTGCCAGTAGTGCTGGCTCTAACTATGGCTACACCTTC.

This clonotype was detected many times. CDR3 residues: CASSLGLGLDVEQYF. As DNA, the CDR3 is TGTGCCAGCAGTTTAGGACTGGGACTAGATGTCGAGCAGTACTTC. The chain is built from TRBV12-3 or TRBV12-4 and TRBJ2-7; 8 bases agree with TRBD2. V dropped 1 base and J dropped 6; count of bases not matched to a gene: 8. The CDR3 extends over 15 amino acids.

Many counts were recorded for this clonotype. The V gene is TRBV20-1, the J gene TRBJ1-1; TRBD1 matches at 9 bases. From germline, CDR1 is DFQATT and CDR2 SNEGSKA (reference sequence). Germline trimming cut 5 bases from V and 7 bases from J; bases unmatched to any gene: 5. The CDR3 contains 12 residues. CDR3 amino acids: CSAGDRVVEAFF. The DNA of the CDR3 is TGCAGTGCTGGGGACAGGGTGGTTGAAGCTTTCTTT.

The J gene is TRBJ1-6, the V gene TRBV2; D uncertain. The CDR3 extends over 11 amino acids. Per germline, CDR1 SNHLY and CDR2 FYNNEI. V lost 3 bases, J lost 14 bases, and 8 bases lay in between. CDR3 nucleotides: TGTGCCAGCAGTGATAGCGGGACCCTCCACTTT. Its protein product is CASSDSGTLHF.

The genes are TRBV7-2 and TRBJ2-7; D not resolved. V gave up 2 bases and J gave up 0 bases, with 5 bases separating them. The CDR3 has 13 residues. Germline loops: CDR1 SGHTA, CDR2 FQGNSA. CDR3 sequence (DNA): TGTGCCAGCAGCTTACCGAACTCCTACGAGCAGTACTTC. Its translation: CASSLPNSYEQYF.

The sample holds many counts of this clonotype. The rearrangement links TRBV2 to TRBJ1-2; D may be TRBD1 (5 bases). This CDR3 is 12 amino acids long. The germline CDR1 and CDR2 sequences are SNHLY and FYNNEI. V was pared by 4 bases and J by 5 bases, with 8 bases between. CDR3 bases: TGTGCCAGCAGTGGCCGACAGTATGGCTACACCTTC. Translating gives CASSGRQYGYTF.

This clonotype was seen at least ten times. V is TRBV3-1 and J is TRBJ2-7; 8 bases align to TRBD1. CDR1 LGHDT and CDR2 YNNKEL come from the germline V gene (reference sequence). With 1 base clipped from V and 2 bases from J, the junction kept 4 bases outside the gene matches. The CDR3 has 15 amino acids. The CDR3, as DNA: TGTGCCAGCAGCCAAGCCGGACAGGGACCCTACGAGCAGTACTTC. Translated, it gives CASSQAGQGPYEQYF.

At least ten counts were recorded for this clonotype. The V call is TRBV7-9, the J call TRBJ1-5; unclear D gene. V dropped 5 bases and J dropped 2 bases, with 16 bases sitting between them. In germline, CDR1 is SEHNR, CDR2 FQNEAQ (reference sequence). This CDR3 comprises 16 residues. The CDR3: CASSPTSGPGNQPQHF. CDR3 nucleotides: TGTGCCAGCAGCCCGACCAGCGGGCCGGGCAATCAGCCCCAGCATTTT.

The CDR3 sequence is CSEGQASYEQYF. For the CDR3, the DNA is TGCAGCGAGGGACAGGCCTCCTACGAGCAGTACTTC. The chain has TRBV29-1 and TRBJ2-7, with TRBD1 matching over 8 bases. The CDR3 length is 12 residues. J was trimmed by 0 bases and V by 7 bases; bases with no gene match: 2. From germline, CDR1 is SQVTM and CDR2 ANQGSEA.